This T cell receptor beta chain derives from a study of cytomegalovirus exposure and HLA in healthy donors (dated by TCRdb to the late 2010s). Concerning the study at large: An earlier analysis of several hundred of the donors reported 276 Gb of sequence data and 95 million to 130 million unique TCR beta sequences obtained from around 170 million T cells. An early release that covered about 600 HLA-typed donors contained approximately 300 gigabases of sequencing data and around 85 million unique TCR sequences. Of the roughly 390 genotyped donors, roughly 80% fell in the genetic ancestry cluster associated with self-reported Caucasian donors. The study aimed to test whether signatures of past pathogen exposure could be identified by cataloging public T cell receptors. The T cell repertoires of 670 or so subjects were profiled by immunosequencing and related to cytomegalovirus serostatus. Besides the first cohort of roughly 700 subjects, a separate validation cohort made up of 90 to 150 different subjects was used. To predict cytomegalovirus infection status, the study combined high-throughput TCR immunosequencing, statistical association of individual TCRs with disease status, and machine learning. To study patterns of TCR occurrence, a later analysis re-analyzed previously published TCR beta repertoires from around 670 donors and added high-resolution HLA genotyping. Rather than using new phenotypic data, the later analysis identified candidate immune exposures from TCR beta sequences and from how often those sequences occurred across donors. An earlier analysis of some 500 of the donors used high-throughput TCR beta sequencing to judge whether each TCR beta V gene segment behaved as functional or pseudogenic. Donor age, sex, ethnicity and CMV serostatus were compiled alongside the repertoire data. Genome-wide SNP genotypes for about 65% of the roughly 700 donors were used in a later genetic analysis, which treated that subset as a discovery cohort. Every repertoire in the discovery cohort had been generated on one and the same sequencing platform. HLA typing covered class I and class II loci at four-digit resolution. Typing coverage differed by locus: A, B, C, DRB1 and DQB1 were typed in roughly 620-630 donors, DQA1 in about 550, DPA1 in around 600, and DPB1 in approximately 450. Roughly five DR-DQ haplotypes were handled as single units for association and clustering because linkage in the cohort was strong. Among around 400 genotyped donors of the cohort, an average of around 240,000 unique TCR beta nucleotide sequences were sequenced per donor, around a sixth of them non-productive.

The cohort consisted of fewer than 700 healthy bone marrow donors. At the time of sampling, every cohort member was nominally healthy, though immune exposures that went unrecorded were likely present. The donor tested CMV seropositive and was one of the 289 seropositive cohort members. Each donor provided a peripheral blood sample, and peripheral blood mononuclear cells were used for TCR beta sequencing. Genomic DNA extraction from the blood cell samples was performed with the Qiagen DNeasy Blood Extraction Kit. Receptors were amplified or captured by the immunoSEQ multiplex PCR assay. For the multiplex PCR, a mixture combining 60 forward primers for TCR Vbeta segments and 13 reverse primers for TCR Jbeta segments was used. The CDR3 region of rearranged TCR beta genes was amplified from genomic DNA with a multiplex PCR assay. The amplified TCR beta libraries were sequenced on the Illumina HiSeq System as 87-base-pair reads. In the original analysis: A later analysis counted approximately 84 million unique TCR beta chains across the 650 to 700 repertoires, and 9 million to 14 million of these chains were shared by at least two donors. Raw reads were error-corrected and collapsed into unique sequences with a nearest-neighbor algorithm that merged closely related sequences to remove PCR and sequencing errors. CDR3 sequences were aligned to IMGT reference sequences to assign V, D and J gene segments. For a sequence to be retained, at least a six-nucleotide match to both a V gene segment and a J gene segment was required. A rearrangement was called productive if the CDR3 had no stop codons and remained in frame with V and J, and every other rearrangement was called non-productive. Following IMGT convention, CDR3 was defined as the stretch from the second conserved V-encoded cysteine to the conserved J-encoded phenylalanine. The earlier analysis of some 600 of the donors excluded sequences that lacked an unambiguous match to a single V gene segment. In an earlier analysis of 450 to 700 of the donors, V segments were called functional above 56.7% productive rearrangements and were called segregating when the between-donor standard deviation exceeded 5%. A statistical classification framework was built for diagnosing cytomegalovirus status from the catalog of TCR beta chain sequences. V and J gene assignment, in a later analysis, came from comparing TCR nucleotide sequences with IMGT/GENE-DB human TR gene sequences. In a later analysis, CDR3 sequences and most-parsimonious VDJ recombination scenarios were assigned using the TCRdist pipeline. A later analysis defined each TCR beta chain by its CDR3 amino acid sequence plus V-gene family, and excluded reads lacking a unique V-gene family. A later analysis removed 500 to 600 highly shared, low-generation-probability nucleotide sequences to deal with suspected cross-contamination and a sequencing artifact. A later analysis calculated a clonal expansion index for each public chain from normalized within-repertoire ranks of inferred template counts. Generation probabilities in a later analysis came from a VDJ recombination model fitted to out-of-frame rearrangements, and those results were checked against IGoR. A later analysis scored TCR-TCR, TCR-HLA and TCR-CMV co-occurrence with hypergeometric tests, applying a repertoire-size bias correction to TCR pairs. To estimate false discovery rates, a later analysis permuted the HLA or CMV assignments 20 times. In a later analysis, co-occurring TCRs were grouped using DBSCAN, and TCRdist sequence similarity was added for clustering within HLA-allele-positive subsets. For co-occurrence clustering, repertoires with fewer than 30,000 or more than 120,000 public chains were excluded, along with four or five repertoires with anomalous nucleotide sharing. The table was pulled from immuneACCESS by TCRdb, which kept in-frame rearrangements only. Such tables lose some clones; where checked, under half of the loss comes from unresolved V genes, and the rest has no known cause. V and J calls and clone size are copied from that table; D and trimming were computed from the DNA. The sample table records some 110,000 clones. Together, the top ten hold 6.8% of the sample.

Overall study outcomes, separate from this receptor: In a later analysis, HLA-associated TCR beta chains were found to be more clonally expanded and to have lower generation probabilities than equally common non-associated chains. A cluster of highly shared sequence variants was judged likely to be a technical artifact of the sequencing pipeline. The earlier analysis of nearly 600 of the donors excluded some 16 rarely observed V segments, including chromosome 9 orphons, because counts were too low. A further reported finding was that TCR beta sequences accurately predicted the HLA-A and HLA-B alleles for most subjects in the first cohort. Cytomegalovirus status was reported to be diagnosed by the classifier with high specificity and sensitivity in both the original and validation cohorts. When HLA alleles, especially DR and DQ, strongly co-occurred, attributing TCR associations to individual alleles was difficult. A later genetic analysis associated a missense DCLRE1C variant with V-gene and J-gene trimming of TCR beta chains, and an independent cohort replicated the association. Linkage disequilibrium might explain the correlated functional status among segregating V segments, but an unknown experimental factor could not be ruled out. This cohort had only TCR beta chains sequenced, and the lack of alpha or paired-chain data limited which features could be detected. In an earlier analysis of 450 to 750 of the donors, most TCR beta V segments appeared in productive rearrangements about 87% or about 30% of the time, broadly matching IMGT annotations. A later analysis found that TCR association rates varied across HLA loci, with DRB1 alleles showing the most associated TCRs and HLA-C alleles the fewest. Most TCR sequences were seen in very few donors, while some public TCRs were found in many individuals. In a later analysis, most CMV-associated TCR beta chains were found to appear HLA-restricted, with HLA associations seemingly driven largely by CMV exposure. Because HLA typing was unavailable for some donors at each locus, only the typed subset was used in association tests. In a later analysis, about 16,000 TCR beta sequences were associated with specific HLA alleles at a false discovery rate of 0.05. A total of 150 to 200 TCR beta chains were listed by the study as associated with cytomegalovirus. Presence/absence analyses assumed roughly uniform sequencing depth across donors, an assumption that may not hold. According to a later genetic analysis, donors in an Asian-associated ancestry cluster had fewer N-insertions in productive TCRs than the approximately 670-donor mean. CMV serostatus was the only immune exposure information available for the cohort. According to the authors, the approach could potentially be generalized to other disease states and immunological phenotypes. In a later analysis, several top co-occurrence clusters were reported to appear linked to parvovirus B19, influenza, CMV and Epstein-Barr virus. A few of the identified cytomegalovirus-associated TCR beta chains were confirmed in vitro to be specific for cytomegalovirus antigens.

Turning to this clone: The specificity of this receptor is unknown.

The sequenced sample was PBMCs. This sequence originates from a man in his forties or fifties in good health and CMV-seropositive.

In nucleotides, the sequence is TGTGCCAGCAGAGAGGACTATGGCTACACCTTC. It specifies CASREDYGYTF. The sequence links TRBV28 to TRBJ1-2; the D gene remains uncertain. Per the germline V gene, MDHEN is the CDR1 and SYDVKM is the CDR2. V is reduced by 6 bases and J by 3 bases, leaving a spacing of 5 bases between them. The CDR3 goes from the cysteine to the phenylalanine over 11 residues. Only the CDR3 DNA stays, 33 bases, in frame from base 1.